These 31 T cell receptor beta chains originate from one sample sequenced in a study of shared clonotypes between healthy human individuals. TCRdb's table, derived via immunoSEQ multiplex PCR, lists solely in-frame clones and lacks some. The sample consists of 2 million to 2.5 million clones, 85% to 95% of them appearing once. Input material: naive CD4+ T cells from PBMCs. Subset of the sample: CD45RA+ positively selected. These receptors originate from a man aged 18-30 years in good health. Some clones in this sample may be carry-over from other donors' samples.

This clone was seen only a few times. The V and J genes are TRBV5-4 and TRBJ1-1; D might be TRBD1 (6 bases). This CDR3 contains 15 residues. Germline CDR1 SGHNT, CDR2 YYREEE (reference sequence). Trimming shortened V by 3 bases and J by 3 bases, and 15 bases separated the two germline ends. The CDR3 bases are TGTGCCAGCAGCTCTAAACAGGGTGGCGACACTGAAGCTTTCTTT. Protein sequence: CASSSKQGGDTEAFF.

This clone was found a few times. The rearrangement joins TRBV6-1 to TRBJ1-1; D gene uncertain. Trimming stripped 5 bases from V and 3 bases from J, with 10 bases between. CDR3 length: 13 amino acids. Germline V gives CDR1 MNHNS, CDR2 SASEGT. The CDR3 reads CASSSGPHTEAFF. CDR3 DNA sequence: TGTGCCAGCAGTTCCGGGCCCCACACTGAAGCTTTCTTT.

The rearrangement links TRBV15 to TRBJ2-1, with D perhaps TRBD2 (6 bases). The CDR3 loop spans 16 amino acids. CDR1 and CDR2 from the germline V gene are LNHNV and YYDKDF (reference sequence). Trimming shortened V by 0 bases and J by 7 bases, and 16 bases separated the two germline ends. The CDR3, as DNA: TGTGCCACCAGCAGAGACTCCGGGAGCCCTCGTAATGAGCAGTTCTTC. This translates into CATSRDSGSPRNEQFF.

The gene calls are TRBV5-1 and TRBJ1-4; a possible D gene is TRBD1 (5 bases). The CDR3 extends over 14 amino acids. The germline V gene encodes CDR1 SGHRS and CDR2 YFSETQ. V shed 3 bases and J shed 3 bases, with 9 bases lying between them. CDR3 DNA sequence: TGCGCCAGCAGCTCCGGGGCTTCTAATGAAAAACTGTTTTTT. As protein: CASSSGASNEKLFF.

The CDR3 DNA sequence: TGTGCCAGCAGCACCAGCGACTCCGGGTACACTGAAGCTTTCTTT. This gives the protein CASSTSDSGYTEAFF. This chain connects TRBV7-3 to TRBJ1-1; no reliable D call. CDR3 length: 15 amino acids. CDR1 and CDR2 (germline): SGHTA, FQGTGA. Deletions cut 5 bases from V and 3 bases from J, with 16 bases between.

The rearrangement links TRBV28 to TRBJ2-1, with D unresolved. The V gene's germline CDR1 is MDHEN and CDR2 SYDVKM. The CDR3 has 16 residues. The V gene lost 1 base and the J gene lost 2 bases, with 12 bases spanning the gap. CDR3 in amino acids: CASSLFSEAPYNEQFF. CDR3 DNA sequence: TGTGCCAGCAGTTTATTTTCCGAAGCACCCTACAATGAGCAGTTCTTC.

Details on this clone: Other nucleotide sequences in the sample specify the same CDR3. The rearrangement joins TRBV30 to TRBJ2-7, with D possibly TRBD2 on 5 matching bases. Germline loops: CDR1 GTSNPN, CDR2 SVGIG (reference sequence). Trimming stripped 0 bases from V and 4 bases from J, with 10 bases between. The CDR3 runs 13 residues. The DNA of the CDR3 is TGTGCCTGGAGTGTCCTTAGGGAGTACGAGCAGTACTTC. It codes for CAWSVLREYEQYF.

The rearrangement joins TRBV28 to TRBJ2-4; D is uncertain. The V gene lost 5 bases and the J gene lost 8 bases, with 19 bases spanning the gap. Germline CDR1 reads MDHEN; CDR2 reads SYDVKM. The CDR3 is made up of 15 amino acids. The CDR3 is CASSPTTRTVDIQYF. The CDR3 DNA is TGTGCCAGCAGTCCTACTACCCGGACGGTCGACATTCAGTACTTC.

This sequence joins TRBV4-3 and TRBJ1-4; 8 nucleotides agree with TRBD1. The trim removed 4 bases at V and 7 bases at J, leaving 14 bases unmatched. The germline V gene has CDR1 LGHNA and CDR2 YSLEER. This CDR3 is 17 amino acids long. DNA of the CDR3: TGCGCCAGCAGCCCCTCAACCGCGACAGGGGAAAGTGAAAAACTGTTTTTT. Translated: CASSPSTATGESEKLFF.

V is TRBV29-1 and J is TRBJ1-1; D is ambiguous. This CDR3 contains 12 residues. CDR1 and CDR2 (germline): SQVTM, ANQGSEA. Trimming left V 4 bases short and J 5 bases short, with 11 bases between. This CDR3 is CSVVGRLTEAFF. The CDR3 region has the DNA TGCAGCGTTGTAGGCAGGTTGACTGAAGCTTTCTTT. Using reference TRBV29-1 and TRBJ1-1 for the parts outside the CDR3, the full variable domain is SAVISQKPSRDICQRGTSLTIQCQVDSQVTMMFWYRQQPGQSLTLIATANQGSEATYESGFVIDKFPISRPNLTFSTLTVSNMSPEDSSIYLCSVVGRLTEAFFGQGTRLTVV.

The chain uses TRBV28 and TRBJ1-6; the D gene is possibly TRBD1 (6 bases). This CDR3 is 17 amino acids long. Germline V lookup: CDR1 MDHEN, CDR2 SYDVKM. Trimming removed 7 bases at V and 6 bases at J, with 22 bases between. CDR3 protein: CASTLEQGRVSNSPLHF. The CDR3 DNA reads TGTGCCAGCACCTTGGAGCAGGGGAGGGTCAGTAATTCACCCCTCCACTTT. Filled out from reference TRBV28 and TRBJ1-6, the complete variable domain reads DVKVTQSSRYLVKRTGEKVFLECVQDMDHENMFWYRQDPGLGLRLIYFSYDVKMKEKGDIPEGYSVSREKKERFSLILESASTNQTSMYLCASTLEQGRVSNSPLHFGNGTRLTVT.

The chain combines TRBV5-4 with TRBJ1-2; D unclear. The ends were cut back, 0 bases at V and 6 bases at J, with 12 bases in the middle. Germline V gene sequence: CDR1 SGHNT, CDR2 YYREEE (reference sequence). The CDR3 loop spans 14 amino acids. The CDR3 here is CASSLGASRDGYTF. CDR3 nucleotides: TGTGCCAGCAGCTTGGGAGCTTCCCGGGATGGCTACACCTTC. Full variable domain (missing parts from reference TRBV5-4 and TRBJ1-2): ETGVTQSPTHLIKTRGQQVTLRCSSQSGHNTVSWYQQALGQGPQFIFQYYREEENGRGNFPPRFSGLQFPNYSSELNVNALELDDSALYLCASSLGASRDGYTFGSGTRLTVV.

The chain is built from TRBV5-1 and TRBJ2-5; 7 nucleotides match TRBD1. The length of the CDR3 is 14 residues. Germline loops: CDR1 SGHRS, CDR2 YFSETQ. The trim removed 4 bases at V and 5 bases at J, leaving 8 bases unmatched. The CDR3 sequence is CASSLYTGDETQYF. DNA for the CDR3: TGCGCCAGCAGCCTCTATACAGGGGACGAGACCCAGTACTTC. The variable domain in full, with the rest retrieved from reference TRBV5-1 and TRBJ2-5, is KAGVTQTPRYLIKTRGQQVTLSCSPISGHRSVSWYQQTPGQGLQFLFEYFSETQRNKGNFPGRFSGRQFSNSRSEMNVSTLELGDSALYLCASSLYTGDETQYFGPGTRLLVL.

The chain carries TRBV7-8 and TRBJ2-7; TRBD2 aligns across 10 bases. The J segment lost 3 bases and the V segment lost 5 bases, leaving 4 bases of the junction unmatched. This CDR3 spans 14 amino acids. Germline CDR1 is SGHVS and CDR2 is FQNEAQ. This CDR3 reads CASSPGLAIYEQYF. DNA for the CDR3: TGTGCCAGCAGCCCGGGACTAGCGATCTACGAGCAGTACTTC. The full variable domain, in which reference TRBV7-8 and TRBJ2-7 provide the parts outside the CDR3, is GAGVSQSPRYKVAKRGQDVALRCDPISGHVSLFWYQQALGQGPEFLTYFQNEAQLDKSGLPSDRFFAERPEGSVSTLKIQRTQQEDSAVYLCASSPGLAIYEQYFGPGTRLTVT.

The chain couples TRBV27 to TRBJ1-4, with 8 bases aligning to TRBD1. After removal of 3 bases from V and 9 bases from J, the junction contained 9 bases not matched to a gene. CDR3 length: 15 amino acids. The germline V gene has CDR1 MNHEY and CDR2 SMNVEV (reference sequence). CDR3 in DNA: TGTGCCAGCAGTTTGGGACAGGTCGAAGGGCAAAAACTGTTTTTT. This gives the protein CASSLGQVEGQKLFF.

The chain employs TRBV18 and TRBJ2-1; D gene unclear. CDR3 length equals 16 residues. Germline V gene sequence: CDR1 KGHSH, CDR2 LQKENI. V was clipped by 2 bases and J by 2 bases, with 13 bases between them. This chain's CDR3 is CASSPMMGNPYNEQFF. The CDR3, as DNA: TGTGCCAGCTCACCAATGATGGGGAACCCCTACAATGAGCAGTTCTTC.

The chain employs TRBV13 and TRBJ1-1, with D unclear. This CDR3 has 11 amino acids. Germline V gives CDR1 PRHDT, CDR2 FYEKMQ (reference sequence). The V gene lost 5 bases and the J gene lost 2 bases, with 3 bases spanning the gap. DNA for the CDR3: TGTGCCAGCAGCCAAAACACTGAAGCTTTCTTT. This gives the protein CASSQNTEAFF. The complete variable domain, with remaining parts taken from reference TRBV13 and TRBJ1-1, reads AAGVIQSPRHLIKEKRETATLKCYPIPRHDTVYWYQQGPGQDPQFLISFYEKMQSDKGSIPDRFSAQQFSDYHSELNMSSLELGDSALYFCASSQNTEAFFGQGTRLTVV.

V and J are TRBV14 and TRBJ2-7; D gene ambiguous. Trimming cost V 2 bases and J 2 bases, with 10 bases left between them. The germline V gene has CDR1 SGHDN and CDR2 FVKESK. The CDR3 covers 14 residues. In nucleotides, the CDR3 is TGTGCCAGCAGCCAACGCTTCGGACCCTACGAGCAGTACTTC. It codes for CASSQRFGPYEQYF.

The J gene is TRBJ2-1, the V gene TRBV9; D is perhaps TRBD2 (6 bases). The CDR3 contains 15 residues. The V end was cut by 0 bases, the J end by 4 bases, with 11 bases between. Germline loops: CDR1 SGDLS, CDR2 YYNGEE. The DNA for the CDR3 is TGTGCCAGCAGCGTAGACGGGAGCGCTTACAATGAGCAGTTCTTC. Protein sequence: CASSVDGSAYNEQFF.

The chain uses TRBV19 and TRBJ1-6, with D perhaps TRBD1 (6 bases). V lost 2 bases and J 7 bases, leaving 9 bases between the germline ends. CDR1 and CDR2 (germline): LNHDA, SQIVND (reference sequence). The CDR3 has 14 residues. CDR3 coding DNA: TGTGCCAGTAGTATAACAGGACAGAATTCACCCCTCCACTTT. Translating it yields CASSITGQNSPLHF.

For this clone: In the same sample, other DNA sequences code for this CDR3. The chain uses TRBV5-1 and TRBJ2-5, with D perhaps TRBD2 (6 bases). V was clipped by 4 bases and J by 5 bases, with 9 bases between them. Germline V gene sequence: CDR1 SGHRS, CDR2 YFSETQ. The CDR3 runs to 12 residues. This CDR3 reads CASSPRGETQYF. The CDR3 DNA follows: TGCGCCAGCAGCCCCCGGGGGGAGACCCAGTACTTC.

The chain carries TRBV27 and TRBJ2-5; weak D call: TRBD1 (8 bases). Germline values: CDR1 MNHEY, CDR2 SMNVEV (reference sequence). CDR3 length equals 17 residues. V shed 2 bases and J shed 2 bases, with 18 bases lying between them. The CDR3 nucleotides read TGTGCCAGCAGTTTAGGTAGTTACAGGGGGGGACAAGAGACCCAGTACTTC. Translated, it gives CASSLGSYRGGQETQYF.

The V call is TRBV19, the J call TRBJ1-2, with D maybe TRBD1 (5 bases). This CDR3 region has 14 residues. Germline V gives CDR1 LNHDA, CDR2 SQIVND (reference sequence). Deletions cut 8 bases from V and 4 bases from J, with 17 bases between. The CDR3 coding sequence is TGTGCCAGTGACCTTGGGACCAGGTCCTATGGCTACACCTTC. As protein: CASDLGTRSYGYTF. Full variable domain (missing parts from reference TRBV19 and TRBJ1-2): DGGITQSPKYLFRKEGQNVTLSCEQNLNHDAMYWYRQDPGQGLRLIYYSQIVNDFQKGDIAEGYSVSREKKESFPLTVTSAQKNPTAFYLCASDLGTRSYGYTFGSGTRLTVV.

The chain joins TRBV30 to TRBJ2-3; D remains unclear. This CDR3 is built from 13 residues. Germline V gives CDR1 GTSNPN, CDR2 SVGIG (reference sequence). With 3 bases removed from V and 0 bases from J, the gap between germline ends came to 7 bases. DNA of the CDR3: TGTGCCTGGAGGCAAACTAGCACAGATACGCAGTATTTT. Its translation: CAWRQTSTDTQYF.

This chain joins TRBV5-8 and TRBJ2-5; tentative D call: TRBD2 (6 bases). Germline values: CDR1 SGHTS, CDR2 YDEGEE. Trimming removed 0 bases at V and 5 bases at J, with 11 bases between. The CDR3 is made up of 14 amino acids. CDR3 in amino acids: CASSLEWEAETQYF. CDR3 bases: TGTGCCAGCAGCTTGGAGTGGGAGGCGGAGACCCAGTACTTC.

The chain joins TRBV5-6 to TRBJ1-1; D unresolved. This CDR3 spans 16 amino acids. CDR1 and CDR2 (germline): SGHDT, YYEEEE. V lost 4 bases to trimming and J lost 0 bases, with 16 bases between them. CDR3 amino acids: CASSAPLGRMNTEAFF. The CDR3 nucleotides read TGTGCCAGCAGCGCCCCATTAGGGAGGATGAACACTGAAGCTTTCTTT.

V gene TRBV19 combines with J gene TRBJ2-2; D may be TRBD1 or TRBD2 (5 bases each). This CDR3 comprises 15 residues. Between the trimmed V and J ends, which lost 6 bases and 0 bases, there was a span of 11 bases. Looked up from germline, CDR1 is LNHDA and CDR2 is SQIVND (reference sequence). The CDR3, as DNA: TGTGCCAGTAGACCGGGACCGGCGAACACCGGGGAGCTGTTTTTT. It translates to CASRPGPANTGELFF.

As to this clone: The sample has other DNA sequences that encode this CDR3 too. V is TRBV28 and J is TRBJ2-7; D is ambiguous. V was pared by 2 bases and J by 4 bases, with 9 bases between. The CDR3 is made up of 13 amino acids. Germline V gives CDR1 MDHEN, CDR2 SYDVKM. The CDR3 spells CASSLRQIYEQYF. Here the CDR3 DNA reads TGTGCCAGCAGTTTACGTCAGATATACGAGCAGTACTTC.

The CDR3 region is CASSPGANSGNTIYF. The CDR3 DNA sequence: TGTGCCAGCAGTCCAGGGGCAAACTCTGGAAACACCATATATTTT. This chain links TRBV27 with TRBJ1-3; D possibly corresponds to TRBD1 (6 bases). V lost 5 bases to trimming and J lost 0 bases, with 11 bases between them. CDR1 is MNHEY and CDR2 is SMNVEV in the germline V gene (reference sequence). The CDR3 runs to 15 residues.

This chain uses TRBV29-1 with TRBJ1-2; no clear D gene. The CDR3 length is 14 residues. Germline V gives CDR1 SQVTM, CDR2 ANQGSEA. V lost 7 bases and J lost 4, with 19 bases in between. DNA for the CDR3: TGCAGCGCTGTCGGGGAGATCCCCTCCTATGGCTACACCTTC. Its translation: CSAVGEIPSYGYTF.

V usage is TRBV6-1 and J usage is TRBJ2-7, with 10 nucleotides matching TRBD2. This CDR3 region has 14 residues. Germline V CDR1 and CDR2: MNHNS, SASEGT. V lost 5 bases and J lost 5; bases outside the gene matches: 6. The chain's CDR3 is CASSPGLAFNEQYF. The CDR3 nucleotides are TGTGCCAGCAGTCCGGGACTAGCGTTCAACGAGCAGTACTTC.